Below are 5 T cell receptor beta chains sequenced from a single sample in a study of OX40 agonist ivuxolimab in advanced cancers. TCRdb keeps only in-frame clones here, not all; method: immunoSEQ multiplex PCR. In the table there are about 59,000 clones, roughly 86% of which are singletons. Sequenced here: CD4+ or CD8+ T cells sorted from blood, sampled in a trial of the OX40 agonist ivuxolimab. These receptors all stem from an adult with an advanced solid tumor such as melanoma, head and neck, liver or kidney cancer.

The rearrangement uses TRBV6-6 and TRBJ2-5; D not resolved. The CDR3 runs to 12 residues. Per the germline V gene, CDR1 is MNHNY and CDR2 is SVGAGI (reference sequence). V was cut by 10 bases and J by 4 bases, with 13 bases left in between. CDR3 sequence (DNA): TGTGCCACCGGCCTCAACCTAGAGACCCAGTACTTC. It translates to CATGLNLETQYF.

This clone was seen a few times. The chain employs TRBV30 and TRBJ2-1; TRBD2 matches 9 bases. CDR3 length equals 17 residues. V dropped 2 bases and J dropped 0; count of bases not matched to a gene: 8. Germline CDR1 is GTSNPN and CDR2 is SVGIG (reference sequence). CDR3 amino acids: CAWSKLAGWSSYNEQFF. The CDR3 coding sequence is TGTGCCTGGAGTAAACTAGCGGGCTGGAGCTCCTACAATGAGCAGTTCTTC.

The chain employs TRBV5-1 and TRBJ1-2, with a tentative D call TRBD1 (6 bases). Germline V gene data show CDR1 as SGHRS and CDR2 as YFSETQ. Deletions cut 0 bases from V and 12 bases from J, with 12 bases between. The CDR3 is 12 amino acids. CDR3 DNA sequence: TGCGCCAGCAGCTTGGAGGGGGGGCGTCACACCTTC. Translating it yields CASSLEGGRHTF.

This chain links TRBV30 with TRBJ2-5; D gene ambiguous. Germline V lookup: CDR1 GTSNPN, CDR2 SVGIG (reference sequence). The germline V and J ends were trimmed by 0 bases and 4 bases, with 9 bases remaining between them. CDR3 size: 13 residues. The CDR3 nucleotides are TGTGCCTGGAGTGTACGGACCCGAGAGACCCAGTACTTC. Its protein is CAWSVRTRETQYF.

Points on this clone: The junction does not match germline at one end; this may be a read error. The chain recombines TRBV6-6 with TRBJ2-7, with TRBD1 matching 9 bases. The germline CDR1 and CDR2 sequences are MNHNY and SVGAGI (reference sequence). The CDR3 sequence is 12 residues long. The CDR3 is CASSQTGTGLSF. The DNA for the CDR3 is TGTGCCAGCAGTCAAACCGGGACAGGGTTATCGTTC.